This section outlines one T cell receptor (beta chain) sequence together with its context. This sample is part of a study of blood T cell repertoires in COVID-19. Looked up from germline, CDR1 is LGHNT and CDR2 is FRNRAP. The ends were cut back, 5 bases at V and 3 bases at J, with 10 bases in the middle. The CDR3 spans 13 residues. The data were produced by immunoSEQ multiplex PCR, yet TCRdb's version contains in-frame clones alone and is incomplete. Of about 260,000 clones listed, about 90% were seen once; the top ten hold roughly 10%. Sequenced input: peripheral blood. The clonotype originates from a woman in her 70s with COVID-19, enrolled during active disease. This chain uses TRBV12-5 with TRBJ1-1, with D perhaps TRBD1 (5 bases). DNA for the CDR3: TGTGCTAGTGGTCCCCGGGGGGACACTGAAGCTTTCTTT. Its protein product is CASGPRGDTEAFF.